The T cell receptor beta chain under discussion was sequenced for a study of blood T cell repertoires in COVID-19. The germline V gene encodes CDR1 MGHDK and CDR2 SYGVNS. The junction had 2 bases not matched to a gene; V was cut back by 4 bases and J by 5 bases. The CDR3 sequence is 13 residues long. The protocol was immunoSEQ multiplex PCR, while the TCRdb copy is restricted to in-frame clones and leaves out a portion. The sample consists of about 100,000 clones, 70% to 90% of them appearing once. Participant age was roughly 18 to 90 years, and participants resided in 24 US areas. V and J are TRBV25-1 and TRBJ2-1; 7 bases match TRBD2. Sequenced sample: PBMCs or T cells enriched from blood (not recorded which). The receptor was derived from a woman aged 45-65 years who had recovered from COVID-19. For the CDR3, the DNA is TGTGCCAGCAGTGCTAGCGGAAACAATGAGCAGTTCTTC. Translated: CASSASGNNEQFF.